The 2 T cell receptor beta chains in this list originate from one sample, sequenced in a study of blood T cell repertoires in COVID-19 (dated by TCRdb to about 2020). The method was the immunoSEQ multiplex PCR assay. The table was pulled from immuneACCESS by TCRdb, which kept in-frame rearrangements only. Such tables lose some clones; where checked, under half of the loss comes from unresolved V genes, and the rest has no known cause. In this sample the table shows roughly 290,000 clones, 80% to 85% of which occur a single time. Jointly, the top ten make up approximately 14% of the sample. Input material: peripheral blood. These TCRs come from a person between 65 and 79 years old with COVID-19, enrolled during active disease.

V usage is TRBV4-2 and J usage is TRBJ2-7, with 8 bases aligning to TRBD2. This CDR3 region has 15 residues. Trimming removed 5 bases from V and 4 bases from J; junction bases left unmatched: 10. In germline, CDR1 is LGHNA, CDR2 YNFKEQ. The CDR3 DNA sequence: TGTGCCAGCAGCTTACTAGCGGAGGTAGAGTACGAGCAGTACTTC. Amino acid sequence: CASSLLAEVEYEQYF.

This clone showed up just a few times. The rearrangement joins TRBV2 to TRBJ2-7, with 11 bases matching TRBD1. V was pared by 4 bases and J by 3 bases, with 5 bases of the junction left unmatched. This CDR3 spans 15 amino acids. Per germline, CDR1 SNHLY and CDR2 FYNNEI. CDR3 bases: TGTGCCAGCAGTGGTGGACAGGGGGCTTTCTACGAGCAGTACTTC. Amino acids: CASSGGQGAFYEQYF.